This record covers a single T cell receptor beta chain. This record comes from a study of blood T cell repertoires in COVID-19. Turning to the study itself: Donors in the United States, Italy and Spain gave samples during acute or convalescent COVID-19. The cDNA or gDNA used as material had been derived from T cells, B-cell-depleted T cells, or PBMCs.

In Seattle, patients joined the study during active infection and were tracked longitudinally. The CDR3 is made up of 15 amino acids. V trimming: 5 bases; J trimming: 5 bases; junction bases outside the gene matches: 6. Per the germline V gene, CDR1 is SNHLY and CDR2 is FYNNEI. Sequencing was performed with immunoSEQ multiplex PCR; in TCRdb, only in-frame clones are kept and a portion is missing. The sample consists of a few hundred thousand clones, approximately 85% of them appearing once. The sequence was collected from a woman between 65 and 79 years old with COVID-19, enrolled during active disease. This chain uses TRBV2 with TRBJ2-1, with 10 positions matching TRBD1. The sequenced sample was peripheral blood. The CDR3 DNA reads TGTGCCAGCAGTTCCGACAGGGGGCGCAACAATGAGCAGTTCTTC. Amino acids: CASSSDRGRNNEQFF.